This T cell receptor (beta chain) was retrieved from a study of vaccination and CD4 T cells after COVID-19. Study-level information: Nasal swab PCR detected SARS-CoV-2 in convalescent patients, who comprised 9 or 10 mild cases and one severe case.

The treatment was: roughly 11-day PBMC culture with coronavirus spike peptide pools or control peptides (ViraFEST assay). Sequencing of the DNA from cultured CD4+ T cells was carried out with the Oncomine TCR Beta short-read assay. TCRdb reprocessed the PCR reads with MiXCR, giving one entry per CDR3 protein. The table has about 16,000 distinct CDR3 sequences, 45% to 60% seen once. To note about this clonotype: Its specificity is unknown.

The CDR3 totals 15 residues. The V end was cut by 6 bases, the J end by 5 bases, with 19 bases between. Germline V CDR1 and CDR2: MNHEY, SVGEGT. The source material was CD4+ T cells from blood, cultured in vitro, sampled before SARS-CoV-2 vaccination. This TCR was recovered from a human donor who had recovered from COVID-19. V is TRBV6-2 or TRBV6-3 and J is TRBJ1-1; no firm D call. CDR3 nucleotides: TGTGCCAGCAGGACGGCTGGGGTAGGGAGGACTGAAGCTTTCTTT. Its translation is CASRTAGVGRTEAFF.